In this sample, the clone carrying this TCR beta chain turned up a few times. Together with a sample-barcoded 5' primer, a J-beta primer mix was included in a second PCR lasting about 7 to 12 cycles. One entry per CDR3 protein, called by TCRdb with MiXCR from the 5' RACE reads. Of fewer than 800,000 distinct CDR3 sequences in the sample, roughly 20% are singletons; the top ten hold about 3.6%. This CDR3 contains 17 residues. With 1 base clipped from V and 5 bases from J, the junction kept 8 bases outside the gene matches. CDR1 SQVTM and CDR2 ANQGSEA come from the germline V gene. This record comes from a study of blood T cells in healthy people across ages.

The sequenced material came from blood. The sequence was obtained from an older man in good health. This chain connects TRBV29-1 to TRBJ2-2; TRBD1 aligns across 12 bases. The CDR3 DNA sequence: TGCAGCGTTGAAGGAGTGAGGGACAGGGGGCGAACCGGGGAGCTGTTTTTT. Protein product: CSVEGVRDRGRTGELFF.